This paragraph covers one T cell receptor (beta chain) sequence. This sample stems from a study of blood T cell repertoires in COVID-19. The CDR3 consists of 15 residues. The V and J ends lost 6 bases and 1 base respectively, with 10 bases between them. Germline V CDR1 and CDR2: SNHLY, FYNNEI. The repertoire was sequenced with immunoSEQ multiplex PCR; TCRdb's copy has only in-frame clones and lacks some. The repertoire holds 200,000 to 250,000 clones, with 85% as singletons. Input material: PBMCs or T cells enriched from blood (not recorded which). This rearrangement joins TRBV2 to TRBJ2-6; possibly TRBD1 for D (6 bases). The sequence was obtained from a man aged 40-49 years who had recovered from COVID-19. The DNA for the CDR3 is TGTGCCAGCAGCCAGACAGGATCTGGGGCCAACGTCCTGACTTTC. Translating gives CASSQTGSGANVLTF.